This T cell receptor beta chain emerged from a study of post-analysis software for immune sequencing data. Findings and limits, study-wide: Patients with multiple sclerosis recorded significantly lower normalized Chao1 diversity than controls, the study found. Same-batch preparations were strongly co-clustered by F measure.

Notes on this clonotype: The antigen remains unidentified.

TCR beta libraries were prepared from cDNA with unique molecular identifiers. TCRdb analysed the PCR reads with MiXCR anew, one entry per CDR3 protein. The repertoire has hundreds of thousands of distinct CDR3 sequences, around 40% of them found once; the top ten carry roughly 1.7%. The sequencing input was blood. The sequence came from a girl aged 5 to 17 with multiple sclerosis.

The CDR3 here is CASSPDRDVSNQPQHF. Written as DNA, the CDR3 is TGTGCCAGCAGTCCCGACAGGGACGTGAGCAATCAGCCCCAGCATTTT. The chain carries TRBV27 and TRBJ1-5; TRBD1 matches at 7 bases. CDR1 and CDR2 from the germline V gene are MNHEY and SMNVEV (reference sequence). This CDR3 comprises 16 residues. V shed 5 bases, J shed 1 base, and the junction held 8 bases outside the gene matches.